This T cell receptor (beta chain) was retrieved from a study of PD-1 blockade in mismatch repair-deficient tumors. Looking at the study overall: All were previously treated, progressing patients with some twelve mismatch repair-deficient cancer types.

General study points: After pembrolizumab, tumor-resident clones rose rapidly, then generally contracted before radiologic responses.

Mismatch repair deficiency was confirmed in all patients, by PCR or immunohistochemistry. TCR sequencing covered a few patients who responded to pembrolizumab. Worth noting for this clone: The antigen remains unidentified.

Produced via immunoSEQ multiplex PCR; TCRdb's table is partial and in-frame only. The sample gives about 25,000 clones, around 84% of which show up once; 2.5% to 3.5% is in the top ten. Germline trimming cut 3 bases from V and 5 bases from J; bases unmatched to any gene: 8. The CDR3 covers 15 residues. Germline V gene data show CDR1 as LNHDA and CDR2 as SQIVND (reference sequence). The source was PBMCs, collected before pembrolizumab treatment. The chain recombines TRBV19 with TRBJ1-1; 8 bases fit TRBD1. The sequence came from an adult with mismatch repair-deficient cancer. CDR3 coding DNA: TGTGCCAGTAGTATGGGCAGGGGGCGCGAAACTGAAGCTTTCTTT. Its translation is CASSMGRGRETEAFF.